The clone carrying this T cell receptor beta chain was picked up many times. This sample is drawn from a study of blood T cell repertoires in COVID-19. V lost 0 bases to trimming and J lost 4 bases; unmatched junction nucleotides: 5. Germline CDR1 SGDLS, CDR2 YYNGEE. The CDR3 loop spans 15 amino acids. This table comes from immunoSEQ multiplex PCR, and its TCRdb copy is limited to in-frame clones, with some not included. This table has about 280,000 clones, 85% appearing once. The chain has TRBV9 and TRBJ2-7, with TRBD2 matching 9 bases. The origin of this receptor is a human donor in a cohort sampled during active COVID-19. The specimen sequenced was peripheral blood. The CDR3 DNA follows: TGTGCCAGCAGCGTAGGTTCTAGCGGGGCTTACGAGCAGTACTTC. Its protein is CASSVGSSGAYEQYF.